Below are 4 T cell receptor beta chains sequenced from a single sample in a study of CD8 T cell repertoires and HIV-1 epitope variants. Their antigens are not known. TCRdb keeps only in-frame clones here, not all; method: immunoSEQ multiplex PCR. The sample carries roughly 5,300 clones, roughly 60% recorded once. Input material: cultured CD8+ T cells derived from PBMCs. These receptors originate from a male donor with HIV.

V gene TRBV7-9 combines with J gene TRBJ2-1; 11 bases line up with TRBD1. CDR1 and CDR2 (germline): SEHNR, FQNEAQ (reference sequence). V was pared by 6 bases and J by 8 bases, with 6 bases of the junction left unmatched. The CDR3 runs 14 residues. CDR3 DNA: TGTGCCAGCAGGGTGGACAGGGGGCTTGATGAGCAGTTCTTC. This sequence encodes CASRVDRGLDEQFF.

This clone has more than one count but fewer than ten. The V gene is TRBV30, the J gene TRBJ1-1; D gene uncertain. The V and J ends lost 5 bases and 1 base respectively, with 17 bases between them. This CDR3 comprises 15 residues. The germline V gene encodes CDR1 GTSNPN and CDR2 SVGIG (reference sequence). This CDR3 is CAWYREAPSNTEAFF. The DNA of the CDR3 is TGTGCCTGGTATCGAGAGGCTCCTTCGAACACTGAAGCTTTCTTT.

The gene calls are TRBV25-1 and TRBJ2-7, with no clear D. This CDR3 is built from 13 residues. The germline V gene encodes CDR1 MGHDK and CDR2 SYGVNS. V was clipped by 1 base and J by 4 bases, with 8 bases between them. CDR3 residues: CASSESVYYEQYF. The DNA of the CDR3 is TGTGCCAGCAGTGAATCTGTGTATTACGAGCAGTACTTC.

This clone came up a few times. The chain carries TRBV29-1 and TRBJ2-1; 11 bases match TRBD2. Germline CDR1 and CDR2: SQVTM and ANQGSEA. The CDR3 is 15 amino acids. J was trimmed by 6 bases and V by 5 bases; bases with no gene match: 9. CDR3 coding DNA: TGCAGCGTTCGTCAACTAGCGGGAGTGGGCAATGAGCAGTTCTTC. This sequence encodes CSVRQLAGVGNEQFF.